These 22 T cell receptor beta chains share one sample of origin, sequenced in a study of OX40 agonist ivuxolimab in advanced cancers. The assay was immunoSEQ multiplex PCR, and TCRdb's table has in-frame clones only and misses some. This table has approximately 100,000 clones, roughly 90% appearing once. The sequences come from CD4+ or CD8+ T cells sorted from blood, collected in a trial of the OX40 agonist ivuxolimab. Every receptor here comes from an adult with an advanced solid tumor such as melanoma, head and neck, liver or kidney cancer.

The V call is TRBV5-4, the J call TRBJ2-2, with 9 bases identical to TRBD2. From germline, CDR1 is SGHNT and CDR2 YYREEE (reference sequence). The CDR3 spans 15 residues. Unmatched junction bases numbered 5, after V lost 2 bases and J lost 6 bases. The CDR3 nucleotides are TGTGCCAGCAGCTTCCCTAGCGGGATCTCCGGGGAGCTGTTTTTT. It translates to CASSFPSGISGELFF.

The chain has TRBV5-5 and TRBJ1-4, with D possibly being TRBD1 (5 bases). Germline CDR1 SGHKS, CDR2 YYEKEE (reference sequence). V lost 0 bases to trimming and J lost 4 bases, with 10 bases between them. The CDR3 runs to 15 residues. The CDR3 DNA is TGTGCCAGCAGCTTGGAAGTCAGGGTTAATGAAAAACTGTTTTTT. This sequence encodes CASSLEVRVNEKLFF.

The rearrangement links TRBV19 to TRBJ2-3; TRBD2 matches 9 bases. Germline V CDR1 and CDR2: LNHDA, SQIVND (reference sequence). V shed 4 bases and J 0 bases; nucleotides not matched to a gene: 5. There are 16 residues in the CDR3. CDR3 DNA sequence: TGTGCCAGTAGTAAGGCGGGAGGGACTAGCACAGATACGCAGTATTTT. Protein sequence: CASSKAGGTSTDTQYF.

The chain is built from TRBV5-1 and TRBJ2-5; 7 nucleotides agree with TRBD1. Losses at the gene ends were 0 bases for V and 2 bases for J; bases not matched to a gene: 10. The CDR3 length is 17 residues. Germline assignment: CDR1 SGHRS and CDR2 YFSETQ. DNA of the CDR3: TGCGCCAGCAGCTTGGGGGACAGTAATCCCTTTCAAGAGACCCAGTACTTC. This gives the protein CASSLGDSNPFQETQYF.

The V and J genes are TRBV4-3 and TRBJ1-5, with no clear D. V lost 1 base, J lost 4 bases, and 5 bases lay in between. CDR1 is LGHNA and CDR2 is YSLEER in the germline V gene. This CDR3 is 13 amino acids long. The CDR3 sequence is CASSQGRNQPQHF. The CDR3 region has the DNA TGCGCCAGCAGCCAAGGAAGAAATCAGCCCCAGCATTTT.

CDR3 in DNA: TGTGCCAGCAGTTTTAGTCGGGAGACCCAGTACTTC. Amino acids: CASSFSRETQYF. V is TRBV6-1 and J is TRBJ2-5, with D uncertain. V was shortened by 5 bases and J by 5 bases, with 9 bases between the two germline ends. Germline-derived CDR1 and CDR2 are MNHNS and SASEGT. The CDR3 is made up of 12 amino acids.

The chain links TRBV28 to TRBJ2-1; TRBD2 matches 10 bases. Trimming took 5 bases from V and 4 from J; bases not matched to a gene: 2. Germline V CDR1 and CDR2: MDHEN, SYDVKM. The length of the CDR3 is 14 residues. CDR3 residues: CASSLLAGYNEQFF. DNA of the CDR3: TGTGCCAGCAGTCTACTAGCGGGATACAATGAGCAGTTCTTC. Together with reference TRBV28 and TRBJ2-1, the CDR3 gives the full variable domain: DVKVTQSSRYLVKRTGEKVFLECVQDMDHENMFWYRQDPGLGLRLIYFSYDVKMKEKGDIPEGYSVSREKKERFSLILESASTNQTSMYLCASSLLAGYNEQFFGPGTRLTVL.

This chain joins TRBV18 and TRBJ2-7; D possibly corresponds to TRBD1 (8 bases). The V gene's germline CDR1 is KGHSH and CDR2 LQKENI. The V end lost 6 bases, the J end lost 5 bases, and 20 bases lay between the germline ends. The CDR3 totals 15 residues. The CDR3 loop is CASSLLSQGGDEQYF. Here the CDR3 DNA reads TGTGCCAGCTCCCTCCTGTCACAGGGGGGGGACGAGCAGTACTTC.

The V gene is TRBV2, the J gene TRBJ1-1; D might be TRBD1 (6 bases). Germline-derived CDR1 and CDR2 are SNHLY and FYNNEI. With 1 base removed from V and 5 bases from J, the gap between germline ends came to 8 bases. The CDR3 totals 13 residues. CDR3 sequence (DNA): TGTGCCAGCAGTGAAGAGGGGGTTACTGAAGCTTTCTTT. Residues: CASSEEGVTEAFF.

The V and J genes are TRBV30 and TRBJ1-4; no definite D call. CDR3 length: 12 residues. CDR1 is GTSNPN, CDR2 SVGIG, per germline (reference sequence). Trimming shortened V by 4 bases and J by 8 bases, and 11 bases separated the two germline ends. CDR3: CAWNRQTEKLFF. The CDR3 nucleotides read TGTGCCTGGAACCGACAAACCGAAAAACTGTTTTTT.

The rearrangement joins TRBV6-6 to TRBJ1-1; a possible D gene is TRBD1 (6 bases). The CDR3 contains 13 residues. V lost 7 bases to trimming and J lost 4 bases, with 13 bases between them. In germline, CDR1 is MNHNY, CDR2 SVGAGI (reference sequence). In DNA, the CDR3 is TGTGCCAGCAAGGGGGGCGCGGCCACTGAAGCTTTCTTT. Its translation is CASKGGAATEAFF.

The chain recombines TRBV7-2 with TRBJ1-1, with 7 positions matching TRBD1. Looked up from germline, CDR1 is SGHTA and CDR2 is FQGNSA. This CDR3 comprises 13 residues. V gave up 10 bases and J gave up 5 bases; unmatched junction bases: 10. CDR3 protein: CATTLTGRTEAFF. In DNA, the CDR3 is TGTGCCACCACCCTGACAGGGCGGACTGAAGCTTTCTTT. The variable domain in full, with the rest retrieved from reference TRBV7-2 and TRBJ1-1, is GAGVSQSPSNKVTEKGKDVELRCDPISGHTALYWYRQSLGQGLEFLIYFQGNSAPDKSGLPSDRFSAERTGGSVSTLTIQRTQQEDSAVYLCATTLTGRTEAFFGQGTRLTVV.

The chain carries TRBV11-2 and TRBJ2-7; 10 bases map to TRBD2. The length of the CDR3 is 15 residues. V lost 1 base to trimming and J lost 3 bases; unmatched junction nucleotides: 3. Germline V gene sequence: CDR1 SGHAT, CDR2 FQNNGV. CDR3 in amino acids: CASSLALAGDYEQYF. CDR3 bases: TGTGCCAGCAGCTTAGCGCTAGCGGGGGACTACGAGCAGTACTTC. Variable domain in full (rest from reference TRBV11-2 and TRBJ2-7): EAGVAQSPRYKIIEKRQSVAFWCNPISGHATLYWYQQILGQGPKLLIQFQNNGVVDDSQLPKDRFSAERLKGVDSTLKIQPAKLEDSAVYLCASSLALAGDYEQYFGPGTRLTVT.

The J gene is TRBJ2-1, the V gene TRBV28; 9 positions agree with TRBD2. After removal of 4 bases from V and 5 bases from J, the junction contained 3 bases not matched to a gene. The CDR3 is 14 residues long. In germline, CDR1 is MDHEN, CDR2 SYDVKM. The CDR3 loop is CASSSGLANNEQFF. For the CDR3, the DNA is TGTGCCAGCAGTTCGGGACTAGCTAACAATGAGCAGTTCTTC.

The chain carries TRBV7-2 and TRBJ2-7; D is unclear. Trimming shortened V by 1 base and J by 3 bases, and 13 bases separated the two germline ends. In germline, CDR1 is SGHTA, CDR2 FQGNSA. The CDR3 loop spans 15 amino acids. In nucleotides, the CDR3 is TGTGCCAGCAGCTTAGAATTCGGTACAGTCTACGAGCAGTACTTC. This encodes CASSLEFGTVYEQYF.

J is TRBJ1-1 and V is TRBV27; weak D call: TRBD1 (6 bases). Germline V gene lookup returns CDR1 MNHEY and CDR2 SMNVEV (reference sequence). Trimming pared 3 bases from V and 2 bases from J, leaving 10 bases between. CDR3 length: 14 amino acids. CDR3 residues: CASSFGRGNTEAFF. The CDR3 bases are TGTGCCAGCAGTTTTGGCAGGGGAAACACTGAAGCTTTCTTT.

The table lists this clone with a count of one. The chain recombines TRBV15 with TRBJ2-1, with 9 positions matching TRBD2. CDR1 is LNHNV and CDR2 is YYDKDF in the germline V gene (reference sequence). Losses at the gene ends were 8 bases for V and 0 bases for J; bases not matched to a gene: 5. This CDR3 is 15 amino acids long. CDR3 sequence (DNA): TGTGCCACCGAGCCAGCGGGAGGCTCCTACAATGAGCAGTTCTTC. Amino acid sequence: CATEPAGGSYNEQFF.

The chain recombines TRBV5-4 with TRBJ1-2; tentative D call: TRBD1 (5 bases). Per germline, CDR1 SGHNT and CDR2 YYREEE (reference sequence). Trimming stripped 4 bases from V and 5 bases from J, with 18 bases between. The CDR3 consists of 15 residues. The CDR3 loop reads CASSGADKPLYGYTF. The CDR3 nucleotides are TGTGCCAGCAGCGGGGCGGACAAGCCACTATATGGCTACACCTTC.

The CDR3 loop reads CATSKRGQGTFSSYNEQFF. In DNA form, the CDR3 reads TGTGCCACCAGCAAGAGGGGACAGGGGACTTTCAGCTCCTACAATGAGCAGTTCTTC. V gene TRBV15 combines with J gene TRBJ2-1, with 10 bases that match TRBD1. This CDR3 has 19 residues. J lost 0 bases, V lost 4 bases, and 12 bases had no gene match. CDR1 is LNHNV, CDR2 YYDKDF, per germline (reference sequence).

CDR3 sequence (DNA): TGTGCCAGCAGCTTAGATCGAGGCATACCAGGGGGCGCGTGGACCGGGGAGCTGTTTTTT. It specifies CASSLDRGIPGGAWTGELFF. The chain carries TRBV11-2 and TRBJ2-2; TRBD1 matches 8 bases. CDR1 is SGHAT and CDR2 is FQNNGV in the germline V gene. This CDR3 has 20 residues. V was clipped by 0 bases and J by 5 bases; unmatched bases: 17.

In DNA form, the CDR3 reads TGTGCCAGTCGAACCGGGACAGGAGCTTACAATGAGCAGTTCTTC. Amino acids: CASRTGTGAYNEQFF. The gene calls are TRBV28 and TRBJ2-1; 8 nucleotides agree with TRBD1. CDR3 length equals 15 residues. Germline V gives CDR1 MDHEN, CDR2 SYDVKM. The J segment lost 4 bases and the V segment lost 9 bases, leaving 11 bases of the junction unmatched.

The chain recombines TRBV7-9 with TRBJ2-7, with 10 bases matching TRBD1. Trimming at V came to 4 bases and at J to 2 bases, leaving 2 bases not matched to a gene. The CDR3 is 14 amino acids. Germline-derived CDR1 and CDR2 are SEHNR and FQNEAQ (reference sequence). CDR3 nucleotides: TGTGCCAGCAGCTCGGGACAGGGGACCTACGAGCAGTACTTC. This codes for CASSSGQGTYEQYF.